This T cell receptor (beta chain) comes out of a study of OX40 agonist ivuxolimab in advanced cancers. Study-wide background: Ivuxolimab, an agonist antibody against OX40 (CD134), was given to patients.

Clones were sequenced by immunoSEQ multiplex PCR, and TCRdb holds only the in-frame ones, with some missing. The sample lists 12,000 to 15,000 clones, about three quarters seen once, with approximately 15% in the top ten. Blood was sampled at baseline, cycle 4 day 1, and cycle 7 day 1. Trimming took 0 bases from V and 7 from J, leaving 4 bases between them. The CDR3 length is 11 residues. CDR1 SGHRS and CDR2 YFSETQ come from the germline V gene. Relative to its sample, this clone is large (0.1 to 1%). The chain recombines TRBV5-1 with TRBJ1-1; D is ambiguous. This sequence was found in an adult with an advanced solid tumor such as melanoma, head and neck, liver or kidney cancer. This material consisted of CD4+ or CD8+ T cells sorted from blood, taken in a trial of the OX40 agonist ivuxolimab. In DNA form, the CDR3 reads TGCGCCAGCAGCTTGGCTGGTGAAGCTTTCTTT. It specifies CASSLAGEAFF.